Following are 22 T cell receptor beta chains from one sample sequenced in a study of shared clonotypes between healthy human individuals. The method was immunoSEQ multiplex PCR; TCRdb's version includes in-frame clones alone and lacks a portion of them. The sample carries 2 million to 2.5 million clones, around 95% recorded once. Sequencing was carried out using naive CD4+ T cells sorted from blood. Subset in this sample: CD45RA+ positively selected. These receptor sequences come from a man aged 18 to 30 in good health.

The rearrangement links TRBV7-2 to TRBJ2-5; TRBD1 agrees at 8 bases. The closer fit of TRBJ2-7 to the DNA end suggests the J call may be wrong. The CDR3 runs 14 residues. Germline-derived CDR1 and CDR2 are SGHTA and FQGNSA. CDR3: CASSPGQGAGEQYF. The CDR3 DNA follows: TGTGCCAGCAGCCCTGGACAGGGTGCGGGCGAGCAGTACTTC.

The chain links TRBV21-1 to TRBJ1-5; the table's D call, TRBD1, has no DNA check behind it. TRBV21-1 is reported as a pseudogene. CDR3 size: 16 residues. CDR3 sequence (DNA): TGTGCCAGCAGCTTACCCCGGACAGTTAGCAATCAGCCCCAGCATTTT. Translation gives CASSLPRTVSNQPQHF.

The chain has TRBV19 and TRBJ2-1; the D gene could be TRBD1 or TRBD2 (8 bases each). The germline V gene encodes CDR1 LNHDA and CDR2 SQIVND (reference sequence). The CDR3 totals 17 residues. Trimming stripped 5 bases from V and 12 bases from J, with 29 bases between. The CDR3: CASSPHPGNSGDRRQFF. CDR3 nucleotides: TGTGCCAGTAGTCCCCACCCGGGCAATAGCGGGGACAGGAGGCAGTTCTTC.

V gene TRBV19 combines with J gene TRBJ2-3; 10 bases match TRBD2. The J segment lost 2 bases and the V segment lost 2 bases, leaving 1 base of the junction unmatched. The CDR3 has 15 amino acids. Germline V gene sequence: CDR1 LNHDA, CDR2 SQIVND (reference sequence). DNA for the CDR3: TGTGCCAGTAGTATAACTAGCGGGATCACAGATACGCAGTATTTT. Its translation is CASSITSGITDTQYF. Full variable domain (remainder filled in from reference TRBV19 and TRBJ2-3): DGGITQSPKYLFRKEGQNVTLSCEQNLNHDAMYWYRQDPGQGLRLIYYSQIVNDFQKGDIAEGYSVSREKKESFPLTVTSAQKNPTAFYLCASSITSGITDTQYFGPGTRLTVL.

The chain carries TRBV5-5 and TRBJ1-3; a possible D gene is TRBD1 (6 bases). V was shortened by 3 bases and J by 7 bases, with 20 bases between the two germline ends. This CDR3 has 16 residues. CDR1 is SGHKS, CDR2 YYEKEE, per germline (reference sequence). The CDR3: CASSSQTGIIGNTIYF. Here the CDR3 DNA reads TGTGCCAGCAGCTCCCAAACAGGGATTATCGGGAACACCATATATTTT.

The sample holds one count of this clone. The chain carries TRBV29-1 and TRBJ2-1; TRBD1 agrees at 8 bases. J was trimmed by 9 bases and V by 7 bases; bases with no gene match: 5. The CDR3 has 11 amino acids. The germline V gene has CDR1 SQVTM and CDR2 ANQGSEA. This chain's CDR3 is CSEWTGSEQFF. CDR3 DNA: TGCAGCGAATGGACAGGGTCTGAGCAGTTCTTC.

The CDR3 sequence: CASSGIGGAGETQYF. The CDR3 nucleotides are TGCGCCAGCAGCGGGATTGGGGGAGCCGGGGAGACCCAGTACTTC. The chain couples TRBV5-1 to TRBJ2-5; either TRBD1 or TRBD2 may supply D (5 bases each). There are 15 residues in the CDR3. The germline gives CDR1 SGHRS, CDR2 YFSETQ. Trimming took off 4 bases at V and 5 bases at J, with 18 bases between the two ends.

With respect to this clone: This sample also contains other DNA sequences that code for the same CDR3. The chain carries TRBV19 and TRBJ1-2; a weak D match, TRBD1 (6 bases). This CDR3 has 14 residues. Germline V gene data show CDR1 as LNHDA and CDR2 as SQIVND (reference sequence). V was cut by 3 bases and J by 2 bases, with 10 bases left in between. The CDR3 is CASSMGAGNYGYTF. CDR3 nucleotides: TGTGCCAGTAGTATGGGGGCAGGGAACTATGGCTACACCTTC.

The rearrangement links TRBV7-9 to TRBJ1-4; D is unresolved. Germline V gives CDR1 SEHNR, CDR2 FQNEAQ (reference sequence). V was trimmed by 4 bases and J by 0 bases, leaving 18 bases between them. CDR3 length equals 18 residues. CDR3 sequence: CASSSQAATTSTNEKLFF. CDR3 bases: TGTGCCAGCAGCTCGCAGGCCGCCACAACCTCAACTAATGAAAAACTGTTTTTT.

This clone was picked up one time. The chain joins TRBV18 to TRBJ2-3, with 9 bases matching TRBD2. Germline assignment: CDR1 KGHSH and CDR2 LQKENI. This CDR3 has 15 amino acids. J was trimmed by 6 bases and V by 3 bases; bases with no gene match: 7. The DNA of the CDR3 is TGTGCCAGCTCACCCGGACTAGCGAGGACCGATACGCAGTATTTT. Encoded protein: CASSPGLARTDTQYF.

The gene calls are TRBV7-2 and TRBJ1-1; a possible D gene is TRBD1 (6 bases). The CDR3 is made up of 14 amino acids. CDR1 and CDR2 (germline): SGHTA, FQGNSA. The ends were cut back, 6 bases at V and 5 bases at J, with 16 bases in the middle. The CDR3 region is CASSLTGQRTEAFF. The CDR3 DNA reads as TGTGCCAGCAGTCTGACAGGTCAGAGGACTGAAGCTTTCTTT.

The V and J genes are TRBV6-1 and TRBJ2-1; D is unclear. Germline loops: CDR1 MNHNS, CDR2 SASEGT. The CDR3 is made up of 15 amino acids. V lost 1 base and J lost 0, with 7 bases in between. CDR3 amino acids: CASSEGSVSYNEQFF. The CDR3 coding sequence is TGTGCCAGCAGTGAAGGCTCAGTCTCCTACAATGAGCAGTTCTTC.

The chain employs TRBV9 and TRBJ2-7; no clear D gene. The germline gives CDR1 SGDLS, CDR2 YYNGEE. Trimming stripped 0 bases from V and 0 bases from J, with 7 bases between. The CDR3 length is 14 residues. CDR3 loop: CASSVGLTSYEQYF. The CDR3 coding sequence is TGTGCCAGCAGCGTAGGGTTAACCTCCTACGAGCAGTACTTC.

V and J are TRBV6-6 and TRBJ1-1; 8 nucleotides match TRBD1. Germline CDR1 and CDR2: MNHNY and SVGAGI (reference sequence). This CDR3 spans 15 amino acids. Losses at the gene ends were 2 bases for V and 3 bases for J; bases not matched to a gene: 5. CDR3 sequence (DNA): TGTGCCAGCAGTTACAAGGCAGGGGGCTACACTGAAGCTTTCTTT. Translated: CASSYKAGGYTEAFF.

CDR3 protein: CAISVAQENTEAFF. DNA for the CDR3: TGTGCCATCAGTGTAGCGCAGGAGAACACTGAAGCTTTCTTT. V is TRBV10-3 and J is TRBJ1-1, with D unclear. The CDR3 runs to 14 residues. Germline V gene data show CDR1 as ENHRY and CDR2 as SYGVKD. The V end was cut by 4 bases, the J end by 1 base, with 10 bases between.

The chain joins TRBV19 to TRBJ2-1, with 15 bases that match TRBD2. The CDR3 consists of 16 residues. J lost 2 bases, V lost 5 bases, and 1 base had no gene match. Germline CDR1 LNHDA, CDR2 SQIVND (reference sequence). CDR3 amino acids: CASSGLAGGPYNEQFF. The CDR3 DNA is TGTGCCAGTAGTGGACTAGCGGGAGGGCCCTACAATGAGCAGTTCTTC.

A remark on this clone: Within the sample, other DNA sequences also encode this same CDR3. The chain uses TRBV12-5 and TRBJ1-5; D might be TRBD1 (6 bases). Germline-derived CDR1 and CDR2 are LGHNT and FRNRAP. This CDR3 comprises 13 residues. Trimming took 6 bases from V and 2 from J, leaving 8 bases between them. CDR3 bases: TGTGCTAGTGGCGCAGGGGGCAATCAGCCCCAGCATTTT. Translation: CASGAGGNQPQHF. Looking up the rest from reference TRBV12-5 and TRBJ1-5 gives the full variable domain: DARVTQTPRHKVTEMGQEVTMRCQPILGHNTVFWYRQTMMQGLELLAYFRNRAPLDDSGMPKDRFSAEMPDATLATLKIQPSEPRDSAVYFCASGAGGNQPQHFGDGTRLSIL.

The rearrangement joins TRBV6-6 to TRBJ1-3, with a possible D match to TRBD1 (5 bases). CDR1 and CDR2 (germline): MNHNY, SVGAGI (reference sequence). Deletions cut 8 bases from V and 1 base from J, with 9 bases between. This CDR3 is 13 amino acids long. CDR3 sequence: CASWRGSGNTIYF. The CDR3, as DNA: TGTGCCAGCTGGAGGGGATCTGGAAACACCATATATTTT.

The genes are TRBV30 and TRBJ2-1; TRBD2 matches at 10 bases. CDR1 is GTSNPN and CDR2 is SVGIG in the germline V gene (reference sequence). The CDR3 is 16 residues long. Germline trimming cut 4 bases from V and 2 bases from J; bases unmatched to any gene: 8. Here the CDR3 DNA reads TGTGCCTGGACCCAGGGTAGCGGGAGGCCCTACAATGAGCAGTTCTTC. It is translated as CAWTQGSGRPYNEQFF.

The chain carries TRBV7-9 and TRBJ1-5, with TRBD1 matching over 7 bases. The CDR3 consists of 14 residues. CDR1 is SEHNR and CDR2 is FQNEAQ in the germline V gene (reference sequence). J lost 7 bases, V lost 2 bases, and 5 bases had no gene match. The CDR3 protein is CASSLTGDRQPQHF. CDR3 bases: TGTGCCAGCAGCTTAACAGGGGACCGGCAGCCCCAGCATTTT.

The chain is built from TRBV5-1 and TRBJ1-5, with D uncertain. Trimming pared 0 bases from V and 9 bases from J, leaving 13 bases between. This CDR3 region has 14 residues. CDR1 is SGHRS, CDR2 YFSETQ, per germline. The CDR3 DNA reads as TGCGCCAGCAGCTTGGATGAGGGAGGCTGGCCCCAGCATTTT. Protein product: CASSLDEGGWPQHF.

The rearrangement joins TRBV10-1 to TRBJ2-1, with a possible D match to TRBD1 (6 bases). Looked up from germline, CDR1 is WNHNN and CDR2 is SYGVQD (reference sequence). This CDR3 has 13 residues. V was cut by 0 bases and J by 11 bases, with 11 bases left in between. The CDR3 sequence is CASSESGQGKQFF. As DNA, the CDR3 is TGCGCCAGCAGTGAGTCAGGGCAGGGGAAGCAGTTCTTC.